This TCR beta chain is drawn from a study of blood T cell repertoires in COVID-19. For the study at large: COVID-19 samples, acute and convalescent, were from the United States, Italy and Spain. PBMCs, B-cell-depleted T cells, or T cells were the source of the cDNA or gDNA that made up the material.

Seattle's cohort entered during active infection and was followed longitudinally. Germline assignment: CDR1 MNHEY and CDR2 SVGAGI. Trimming removed 7 bases from V and 0 bases from J, with 10 bases in between. The CDR3 spans 14 residues. Per the study methods: Counts of nucleated cells, estimated from reference gene primer amplification, were obtained. Sequencing was performed with immunoSEQ multiplex PCR; in TCRdb, only in-frame clones are kept and a portion is missing. The V and J calls and clone size were taken over from that table, and D and trimming were inferred from the DNA. The sample consists of fewer than 30,000 clones, around 94% of them appearing once.

This chain links TRBV6-5 with TRBJ1-3; maybe TRBD1 (6 bases). The TCR originated in a woman between 70 and 85 years old with COVID-19, enrolled during active disease. Input material: peripheral blood. The CDR3, as DNA: TGTGCCAGCACCACAGGGAACTCTGGAAACACCATATATTTT. This translates into CASTTGNSGNTIYF.